This TCR beta chain was captured by sequencing in a study of shared clonotypes between healthy human individuals. Libraries were prepared by immunoSEQ multiplex PCR; TCRdb keeps only in-frame clonotypes and omits some of them. Found here are around 1,000,000 clones, roughly 80% of them singletons; the top ten hold 0.89%. The V end lost 3 bases, the J end lost 1 base, and 11 bases lay between the germline ends. This CDR3 contains 14 residues. Looked up from germline, CDR1 is SGDLS and CDR2 is YYNGEE. The rearrangement links TRBV9 to TRBJ2-7; possibly TRBD1 for D (5 bases). The specimen sequenced was memory CD4+ T cells from PBMCs. As for subset: CD45RA-negative fraction. The origin of this receptor is a young man in good health. Some clones in this sample may be carry-over from other donors' samples. The CDR3 coding sequence is TGTGCCAGCAGCGATTCTTACAGGTCCTACGAGCAGTACTTC. This translates into CASSDSYRSYEQYF.